This entry describes one T cell receptor (beta chain). Unmatched junction bases numbered 14, after V lost 8 bases and J lost 7 bases. The CDR3 is 15 amino acids. Looked up from germline, CDR1 is MNHEY and CDR2 is SMNVEV (reference sequence). The data originate from a study of T cell responses to AZD1222 COVID-19 vaccine. Looking at the study overall: Pooled in the analysis were second doses at about 4 or about 12 weeks.

TCRdb keeps only in-frame clones here, not all; method: immunoSEQ multiplex PCR. The table records roughly 200,000 clones, 85% to 90% of them present only once. This clonotype was obtained from an adult in good health. The specimen comprised peripheral blood, sampled on day 0 of AZD1222 vaccination. The genes are TRBV27 and TRBJ2-1; TRBD2 agrees at 7 bases. The CDR3, as DNA: TGTGCCAGCTCGAGTGGGAGGGGCGCCGGGAATGAGCAGTTCTTC. Protein sequence: CASSSGRGAGNEQFF.